The 21 T cell receptor beta chains in this list originate from one sample, sequenced in a study of beta chain features in type 1 diabetes. Sequenced material consisted of expressed TCRB transcripts (all of the isolated RNA was reverse transcribed). Assay used: immunoSEQ multiplex PCR; TCRdb lists only in-frame clones, some missing. The sample carries hundreds of thousands of clones, about 11% recorded once. Study results and caveats: All four CD4+ subsets of Type 1 diabetes patients contained TCRB CDR3s that were moderately but significantly shorter.

These receptors' targets are unknown. Sample: naive CD4+ T cells from blood. Receptors were obtained from a man aged 25-45 years with type 1 diabetes.

The V and J genes are TRBV2 and TRBJ1-5; the match to TRBD1 covers 10 bases. V was clipped by 5 bases and J by 9 bases; unmatched bases: 16. The CDR3 runs to 17 residues. CDR1 SNHLY and CDR2 FYNNEI come from the germline V gene. The CDR3 coding sequence is TGTGCCAGCAGTTACTCCGGGACAGGGGACTTAGTACGGCCCCAGCATTTT. Translated, it gives CASSYSGTGDLVRPQHF.

This clone was observed a handful of times. The CDR3 region is CATSRGNGQGAGETQYF. CDR3 nucleotide sequence: TGTGCCACCAGCAGAGGAAATGGACAGGGGGCTGGGGAGACCCAGTACTTC. The chain combines TRBV15 with TRBJ2-5; 11 bases align to TRBD1. This CDR3 contains 17 residues. CDR1 is LNHNV and CDR2 is YYDKDF in the germline V gene (reference sequence). Trimming took 1 base from V and 5 from J; bases not matched to a gene: 9.

The CDR3 protein is CASSFFSGAPNTEAFF. Written as DNA, the CDR3 is TGTGCCAGCAGCTTTTTTTCAGGGGCCCCGAACACTGAAGCTTTCTTT. The rearrangement joins TRBV5-4 to TRBJ1-1, with a tentative D call TRBD1 (6 bases). The CDR3 length is 16 residues. Germline lookup yields CDR1 SGHNT and CDR2 YYREEE (reference sequence). Trimming shortened V by 2 bases and J by 1 base, and 15 bases separated the two germline ends.

This clone was observed a few times. The V gene is TRBV29-1, the J gene TRBJ1-5; D is uncertain. The CDR3 length is 13 residues. Trimming took 7 bases from V and 2 from J, leaving 12 bases between them. The germline gives CDR1 SQVTM, CDR2 ANQGSEA. CDR3 sequence: CSALTAGNQPQHF. The CDR3 DNA sequence: TGCAGCGCCCTTACGGCGGGCAATCAGCCCCAGCATTTT.

This chain links TRBV30 with TRBJ1-5, with TRBD1 as a possible D gene (5 bases). Trimming took 2 bases from V and 3 from J, leaving 8 bases between them. The CDR3 sequence is 13 residues long. Germline V lookup: CDR1 GTSNPN, CDR2 SVGIG (reference sequence). This CDR3 is CAWSLQDNQPQHF. In DNA form, the CDR3 reads TGTGCCTGGAGTTTACAGGACAATCAGCCCCAGCATTTT.

Points on this clone: The sample has other DNA sequences that encode this CDR3 too. CDR3 nucleotides: TGTGCCAGCACGGGGAACTATGGCTACACCTTC. Protein sequence: CASTGNYGYTF. The chain combines TRBV2 with TRBJ1-2; D unclear. The V end was cut by 7 bases, the J end by 2 bases, with 5 bases between. This CDR3 is built from 11 residues. The germline CDR1 and CDR2 sequences are SNHLY and FYNNEI. Using reference TRBV2 and TRBJ1-2 for the parts outside the CDR3, the full variable domain is EPEVTQTPSHQVTQMGQEVILRCVPISNHLYFYWYRQILGQKVEFLVSFYNNEISEKSEIFDDQFSVERPDGSNFTLKIRSTKLEDSAMYFCASTGNYGYTFGSGTRLTVV.

The genes are TRBV7-2 and TRBJ1-6; TRBD1 agrees at 7 bases. V lost 4 bases and J lost 7; bases outside the gene matches: 4. The CDR3 consists of 14 residues. Per the germline V gene, CDR1 is SGHTA and CDR2 is FQGNSA. CDR3 in amino acids: CASSSTGRNSPLHF. CDR3 nucleotide sequence: TGTGCCAGCAGCTCGACAGGGCGGAATTCACCCCTCCACTTT.

The CDR3 DNA sequence: TGCGCCAGCAGCCATGGACAGGACTCTATGAACACTGAAGCTTTCTTT. This gives the protein CASSHGQDSMNTEAFF. J is TRBJ1-1 and V is TRBV5-1, with 7 bases fitting TRBD1. Germline lookup yields CDR1 SGHRS and CDR2 YFSETQ. The V and J ends lost 4 bases and 0 bases, in that order; junction bases with no gene match: 9. There are 16 residues in the CDR3.

The chain combines TRBV28 with TRBJ2-7, with 8 positions matching TRBD1. This CDR3 region has 16 residues. Germline CDR1 MDHEN, CDR2 SYDVKM. J gave up 1 base and V 4 bases, and 9 bases lay outside the gene matches. CDR3 DNA sequence: TGTGCCAGCAGTTCCAGGGGGCCCTACCAATCCTACGAGCAGTACTTC. This gives the protein CASSSRGPYQSYEQYF. The full variable domain, with the rest looked up from reference TRBV28 and TRBJ2-7, is DVKVTQSSRYLVKRTGEKVFLECVQDMDHENMFWYRQDPGLGLRLIYFSYDVKMKEKGDIPEGYSVSREKKERFSLILESASTNQTSMYLCASSSRGPYQSYEQYFGPGTRLTVT.

The chain employs TRBV7-2 and TRBJ2-3, with 7 bases matching TRBD1. This CDR3 comprises 12 residues. The germline CDR1 and CDR2 sequences are SGHTA and FQGNSA. After removal of 5 bases from V and 7 bases from J, the junction contained 3 bases not matched to a gene. In nucleotides, the CDR3 is TGTGCCAGCAGCGTACAGGGGAATACGCAGTATTTT. It yields the protein CASSVQGNTQYF.

This chain joins TRBV7-9 and TRBJ1-2; possible D gene TRBD1, 6 bases. CDR1 is SEHNR and CDR2 is FQNEAQ in the germline V gene (reference sequence). The V end was cut by 5 bases, the J end by 7 bases, with 17 bases between. The CDR3 runs to 14 residues. CDR3: CASSPEGGTGGYTF. The CDR3 region has the DNA TGTGCCAGCAGCCCAGAAGGGGGTACGGGTGGCTACACCTTC.

For this clone: The sample holds other DNA sequences that translate to the same CDR3. Written as DNA, the CDR3 is TGTGCCAGCAGCGTAGCCGCAGGGGGCTATGGCTACACCTTC. It specifies CASSVAAGGYGYTF. The V gene is TRBV9, the J gene TRBJ1-2, with 7 bases that match TRBD1. V trimming: 0 bases; J trimming: 4 bases; junction bases outside the gene matches: 3. Germline V gene sequence: CDR1 SGDLS, CDR2 YYNGEE. The CDR3 runs to 14 residues.

The chain combines TRBV27 with TRBJ2-1, with 9 nucleotides matching TRBD1. The CDR3 sequence is 16 residues long. The ends lost 6 bases at V and 1 base at J; junction bases unmatched: 7. Germline-derived CDR1 and CDR2 are MNHEY and SMNVEV (reference sequence). The CDR3 region is CASRVMGTGSYNEQFF. In DNA form, the CDR3 reads TGTGCCAGCAGGGTAATGGGGACAGGGTCCTACAATGAGCAGTTCTTC.

This clone was recorded a few times. The rearrangement uses TRBV11-2 and TRBJ2-7; D not resolved. The CDR3 is 12 amino acids. V lost 0 bases and J 9 bases, leaving 9 bases between the germline ends. CDR1 and CDR2 from the germline V gene are SGHAT and FQNNGV. CDR3 sequence (DNA): TGTGCCAGCAGCTTAGACTTCTCCGGGCAGTACTTC. Its protein is CASSLDFSGQYF.

This clone was counted between two and nine times. This chain connects TRBV4-2 to TRBJ2-3; D might be TRBD2 (5 bases). The CDR3 has 16 amino acids. Germline CDR1 and CDR2: LGHNA and YNFKEQ. Trimming pared 4 bases from V and 1 base from J, leaving 15 bases between. This chain's CDR3 is CASSRTGSGGTDTQYF. CDR3 DNA sequence: TGTGCCAGCAGCCGCACGGGGAGCGGAGGCACAGATACGCAGTATTTT.

The chain joins TRBV7-2 to TRBJ1-2, with D hard to call. Between the trimmed V and J ends, which lost 1 base and 8 bases, there was a span of 14 bases. Germline loops: CDR1 SGHTA, CDR2 FQGNSA. The CDR3 totals 14 residues. CDR3 nucleotide sequence: TGTGCCAGCAGCTTAGTGGTTCTGGAGAGGGGCTACACCTTC. As protein: CASSLVVLERGYTF.

This clone was seen a few times. The chain combines TRBV29-1 with TRBJ2-7, with 7 bases matching TRBD1. Per germline, CDR1 SQVTM and CDR2 ANQGSEA. CDR3 length equals 14 residues. With 6 bases clipped from V and 6 bases from J, the junction kept 14 bases outside the gene matches. The CDR3 DNA reads TGCAGCGTGCAACAGGGGCTGCAGGGAATCGAGCAGTACTTC. Its translation is CSVQQGLQGIEQYF.

The chain uses TRBV18 and TRBJ1-4, with D tentatively TRBD1 (6 bases). Germline CDR1 is KGHSH and CDR2 is LQKENI. CDR3 length: 14 amino acids. Between the trimmed V and J ends, which lost 3 bases and 4 bases, there was a span of 9 bases. The CDR3 region is CASSPPGVNEKLFF. CDR3 in DNA: TGTGCCAGCTCACCTCCAGGGGTTAATGAAAAACTGTTTTTT.

Only a few counts were recorded for this clone. The J gene is TRBJ2-2, the V gene TRBV7-2; D is unclear. Trimming removed 7 bases at V and 1 base at J, with 10 bases between. Germline V gene lookup returns CDR1 SGHTA and CDR2 FQGNSA. CDR3 length: 14 amino acids. CDR3 coding DNA: TGTGCCAGCACCCTAAGTAGGAACACCGGGGAGCTGTTTTTT. Protein: CASTLSRNTGELFF.

This clone was counted only a few times. V and J are TRBV5-1 and TRBJ2-3; 15 bases align to TRBD2. With 4 bases clipped from V and 6 bases from J, the junction kept 6 bases outside the gene matches. CDR1 is SGHRS, CDR2 YFSETQ, per germline. The length of the CDR3 is 16 residues. The CDR3 nucleotides are TGCGCCAGCAGCCGGACTAGCGGGGGGGCTGCGGATACGCAGTATTTT. Protein sequence: CASSRTSGGAADTQYF.

The J gene is TRBJ1-5, the V gene TRBV6-6; possible D gene TRBD1, 5 bases. The germline gives CDR1 MNHNY, CDR2 SVGAGI (reference sequence). The CDR3 contains 13 residues. V dropped 6 bases and J dropped 3 bases, with 9 bases sitting between them. CDR3 region: CASRTALNQPQHF. As DNA, the CDR3 is TGTGCCAGCAGGACAGCGCTCAATCAGCCCCAGCATTTT.